In its sample, the clone carrying this T cell receptor beta chain was seen many times. No antigen is known for it. The TCR beta library used iRepertoire HTBI primers with Arm-PCR amplification of CDR3. TCRdb fed the multiplex PCR reads into MiXCR, producing one record per CDR3 protein. The sample has 370,000 or so distinct CDR3 sequences, around 15% seen once; the top ten hold around 20%. Indicated time point: newly diagnosed GD, antithyroid drugs for less than 3 months. PBMCs were the source of the RNA used for TCR sequencing. Germline-derived CDR1 and CDR2 are SGHVS and FNYEAQ. The CDR3 runs to 14 residues. V was trimmed by 4 bases and J by 5 bases, leaving 12 bases between them. These data are taken from a study of regulatory T cells in long-lasting Graves disease. Study-level findings and limits: Peripheral blood alone, not thyroid tissue, underwent study.

The sample was also linked to a second study, of T cells in Graves' hyperthyroidism and ophthalmopathy. From that paper: Clinical symptoms, serum thyroxine and TRAb, thyroid ultrasound and orbital computed tomography together formed the diagnostic basis.

The TCR comes from a woman under 30 with Graves disease. The input for sequencing was peripheral blood mononuclear cells (PBMCs), taken at new diagnosis, from a patient treated with antithyroid drugs. J is TRBJ2-1 and V is TRBV7-6; either TRBD1 or TRBD2 may supply D (5 bases each). CDR3: CASSSPGRDNEQFF. The CDR3 coding sequence is TGTGCCAGCAGCTCCCCGGGACGGGACAATGAGCAGTTCTTC.